One and the same sample provided the 9 T cell receptor beta chains below, sequenced in a study of cytotoxic CD8 clonotypes in ibrutinib-treated CLL. Some clones are missing from TCRdb's copy, which holds only in-frame ones; the method was immunoSEQ multiplex PCR. This table has just over 200,000 clones, 70% appearing once. Specimen: PBMCs, collected after 12 months of ibrutinib treatment. The receptor set was obtained from a human donor with chronic lymphocytic leukemia.

This clone has more than one count but fewer than ten. The chain carries TRBV29-1 and TRBJ1-2; 10 positions agree with TRBD1. The CDR3 runs to 14 residues. With 1 base clipped from V and 7 bases from J, the junction kept 6 bases outside the gene matches. Germline V CDR1 and CDR2: SQVTM, ANQGSEA. In nucleotides, the CDR3 is TGCAGCGTTGAAGGCGGGACAGGGGCAGTTGGCTACACCTTC. Translating it yields CSVEGGTGAVGYTF. The full variable domain, its missing parts supplied by reference TRBV29-1 and TRBJ1-2, is SAVISQKPSRDICQRGTSLTIQCQVDSQVTMMFWYRQQPGQSLTLIATANQGSEATYESGFVIDKFPISRPNLTFSTLTVSNMSPEDSSIYLCSVEGGTGAVGYTFGSGTRLTVV.

The chain carries TRBV29-1 and TRBJ1-1; no reliable D call. This CDR3 is 12 amino acids long. V was cut by 6 bases and J by 0 bases, with 8 bases left in between. Germline V gene lookup returns CDR1 SQVTM and CDR2 ANQGSEA. The CDR3 spells CSVPSMNTEAFF. The CDR3 DNA is TGCAGCGTGCCTTCTATGAACACTGAAGCTTTCTTT.

The chain combines TRBV4-2 with TRBJ2-1, with 13 positions matching TRBD2. Trimming took 0 bases from V and 7 from J; bases not matched to a gene: 0. The germline V gene has CDR1 LGHNA and CDR2 YNFKEQ. The CDR3 loop spans 15 amino acids. The DNA for the CDR3 is TGTGCCAGCAGCCAAGAGGGACTAGCGGGAAATGAGCAGTTCTTC. Translation: CASSQEGLAGNEQFF.

This sequence joins TRBV18 and TRBJ1-1; 8 bases match TRBD1. The V gene's germline CDR1 is KGHSH and CDR2 LQKENI. This CDR3 contains 12 residues. V gave up 5 bases and J gave up 7 bases; unmatched junction bases: 3. The CDR3 DNA sequence: TGTGCCAGCTCAAGACAGGGGAATGAAGCTTTCTTT. Its protein is CASSRQGNEAFF. Using reference TRBV18 and TRBJ1-1 for the parts outside the CDR3, the full variable domain is NAGVMQNPRHLVRRRGQEARLRCSPMKGHSHVYWYRQLPEEGLKFMVYLQKENIIDESGMPKERFSAEFPKEGPSILRIQQVVRGDSAAYFCASSRQGNEAFFGQGTRLTVV.

The chain has TRBV27 and TRBJ2-4, with TRBD1 matching over 7 bases. The CDR3 length is 17 residues. The ends lost 6 bases at V and 5 bases at J; junction bases unmatched: 16. Germline-derived CDR1 and CDR2 are MNHEY and SMNVEV (reference sequence). In DNA, the CDR3 is TGTGCCAGCAGCCCGAGTGGGCAGGGGGTCGCCCAAAACATTCAGTACTTC. Its protein product is CASSPSGQGVAQNIQYF.

Concerning this clone: At the DNA level, this CDR3 is encoded by other sequences in the same sample as well. This chain joins TRBV18 and TRBJ2-3, with a weak D call TRBD1 (5 bases). Germline CDR1 is KGHSH and CDR2 is LQKENI. The V gene lost 6 bases and the J gene lost 0 bases, with 13 bases spanning the gap. The CDR3 contains 15 residues. CDR3 sequence reads: CASSPRVSSTDTQYF. Here the CDR3 DNA reads TGTGCCAGCTCTCCCAGGGTCTCTAGCACAGATACGCAGTATTTT.

The V gene is TRBV11-2, the J gene TRBJ1-1; D might be TRBD1 (6 bases). The CDR3 runs to 12 residues. Germline CDR1 and CDR2: SGHAT and FQNNGV. V lost 5 bases and J lost 4, with 8 bases in between. The CDR3 sequence is CASSQGGTEAFF. The CDR3 nucleotides are TGTGCCAGCAGCCAAGGGGGCACTGAAGCTTTCTTT.

This clone was seen a handful of times. The V gene is TRBV20-1, the J gene TRBJ1-1; no clear D. CDR3 size: 10 residues. Germline CDR1 is DFQATT and CDR2 is SNEGSKA (reference sequence). The CDR3 bases are TGCGGATCCGCGGGAACTGAAGCTTTCTTT. Translation gives CGSAGTEAFF.

The chain has TRBV2 and TRBJ2-5; 7 positions match TRBD1. Trimming at V came to 4 bases and at J to 1 base, leaving 9 bases not matched to a gene. Germline V gene data show CDR1 as SNHLY and CDR2 as FYNNEI. This CDR3 comprises 16 residues. For the CDR3, the DNA is TGTGCCAGCAGTGGGCCCGGGACAGTCAGCCAAGAGACCCAGTACTTC. Protein sequence: CASSGPGTVSQETQYF.